The present entry profiles one T cell receptor (beta chain) with its context. Its antigen is unidentified. This CDR3 has 12 amino acids. CDR1 is SQVTM and CDR2 is ANQGSEA in the germline V gene. These data belong to a study of CXCR3-negative and CXCR3-positive naive CD8 T cells. The method, 5' RACE with UMI labels, was used to prepare the TRB cDNA libraries. Each CDR3 protein gets one entry in TCRdb, which reprocessed the 5' RACE reads and gives no DNA. With 100,000 to 150,000 distinct CDR3 sequences in the sample, the ten largest clones hold around 0.5%. Regarding the study as a whole: Each naive subset displayed comparably high diversity, whereas memory CD8+ cells displayed much lower diversity. Fresh PBMCs served for most assays, and CXCR3 expression fell partially after cryopreservation. Memory cells showed distinct TRBV-TRBJ patterns, while the two naive subsets matched. More hydrophobic TRB CDR3s occurred in CXCR3-positive than in CXCR3-negative naive cells.

The chain uses TRBV29-1 and TRBJ2-1; the TRBD2 assignment by TCRdb is unverifiable without DNA. Sequenced input: naive CXCR3- CD8+ T cells from blood. Subset reported: CD45RO-CCR7+CD27+CD95- naive CD8+ T cells lacking CXCR3 (TNR3-). This TCR was recovered from a human donor in good health. Some clones in this sample may be carry-over from other donors' samples. This CDR3 reads CSVEEGGNEQFF.